These 32 T cell receptor beta chains came from one sample sequenced in a study of CD8 T cells in ankylosing spondylitis. TCRdb redid the calling of the 5' RACE reads with MiXCR, one entry per CDR3 protein. The repertoire holds about 150,000 distinct CDR3 sequences, with roughly a third as singletons. Material for sequencing was synovial fluid, either unsorted or a sorted T cell fraction (not recorded which). These receptors came from a male donor with ankylosing spondylitis.

There are a few counts of this clonotype. The V call is TRBV2, the J call TRBJ2-2, with TRBD2 as a possible D gene (6 bases). The germline gives CDR1 SNHLY, CDR2 FYNNEI. The germline V and J ends were trimmed by 6 bases and 6 bases, with 17 bases remaining between them. The CDR3 spans 15 residues. CDR3 nucleotides: TGTGCCAGCAGCGCCTCGGGGGTAGCTGCCGGGGAGCTGTTTTTT. The encoded protein is CASSASGVAAGELFF. The whole variable domain, remainder taken from reference TRBV2 and TRBJ2-2, is EPEVTQTPSHQVTQMGQEVILRCVPISNHLYFYWYRQILGQKVEFLVSFYNNEISEKSEIFDDQFSVERPDGSNFTLKIRSTKLEDSAMYFCASSASGVAAGELFFGEGSRLTVL.

This chain links TRBV20-1 with TRBJ2-1; no reliable D call. The CDR3 totals 13 residues. CDR1 is DFQATT and CDR2 is SNEGSKA in the germline V gene (reference sequence). V gave up 6 bases and J gave up 7 bases, with 16 bases separating them. The chain's CDR3 is CSAPGEWDNEQFF. The CDR3 coding sequence is TGCAGTGCCCCGGGTGAGTGGGATAATGAGCAGTTCTTC.

This clonotype was counted between two and nine times. DNA for the CDR3: TGCAGTGCTCTGGACAGGGGAAGAGAAGCTTTCTTT. It codes for CSALDRGREAFF. This chain links TRBV20-1 with TRBJ1-1, with 9 bases aligning to TRBD1. This CDR3 contains 12 residues. Germline loops: CDR1 DFQATT, CDR2 SNEGSKA (reference sequence). Trimming at V came to 5 bases and at J to 8 bases, leaving 6 bases not matched to a gene.

This clonotype was seen more than once but under ten times. This chain joins TRBV7-2 and TRBJ1-5; tentative D call: TRBD1 (5 bases). CDR3 length: 15 amino acids. CDR1 and CDR2 from the germline V gene are SGHTA and FQGNSA. V was shortened by 2 bases and J by 7 bases, with 15 bases between the two germline ends. The CDR3 sequence: CASSLYPGGAQPQHF. The CDR3, as DNA: TGTGCCAGCAGCTTATACCCGGGAGGGGCACAGCCCCAGCATTTT.

Only one count was recorded for this clonotype. The rearrangement uses TRBV6-2 or TRBV6-3 and TRBJ2-7, with D perhaps TRBD2 (6 bases). Trimming cost V 7 bases and J 0 bases, with 13 bases left between them. Germline V CDR1 and CDR2: MNHEY, SVGEGT. This CDR3 has 14 amino acids. The CDR3 DNA reads as TGTGCCAGCATCGGGCGGGGCAGCTCCTACGAGCAGTACTTC. Translated: CASIGRGSSYEQYF.

CDR3 in DNA: TGTGCCAGCAGCGCACTATCGGGTGAGCAGTACTTC. Translating gives CASSALSGEQYF. This chain connects TRBV3-1 to TRBJ2-7; D unresolved. Germline V gene lookup returns CDR1 LGHDT and CDR2 YNNKEL (reference sequence). The V gene lost 5 bases and the J gene lost 7 bases, with 12 bases spanning the gap. The CDR3 is 12 amino acids.

Ten or more counts support this clonotype. The chain employs TRBV24-1 and TRBJ2-5, with 9 bases identical to TRBD1. J was trimmed by 6 bases and V by 7 bases; bases with no gene match: 8. Germline-derived CDR1 and CDR2 are KGHDR and SFDVKD. The CDR3 is 14 amino acids. This CDR3 reads CATSRTGDGKTQYF. CDR3 nucleotide sequence: TGTGCCACCAGCCGGACAGGGGATGGAAAGACCCAGTACTTC.

This clonotype was seen ten or more times. The V call is TRBV7-6, the J call TRBJ1-4; TRBD1 agrees at 12 bases. CDR1 SGHVS and CDR2 FNYEAQ come from the germline V gene. The ends lost 4 bases at V and 11 bases at J; junction bases unmatched: 8. The length of the CDR3 is 15 residues. The DNA of the CDR3 is TGTGCCAGCAGCTCCCAGGAGGGACAGGGGGCGAAACTGTTTTTT. Translated, it gives CASSSQEGQGAKLFF.

The chain is built from TRBV25-1 and TRBJ2-2; 9 bases match TRBD1. Germline CDR1 is MGHDK and CDR2 is SYGVNS. V dropped 5 bases and J dropped 4; count of bases not matched to a gene: 2. The CDR3 sequence is 14 residues long. The CDR3 region is CASSRTGVTGELFF. In nucleotides, the CDR3 is TGTGCCAGCAGTCGGACAGGGGTCACCGGGGAGCTGTTTTTT.

This rearrangement joins TRBV5-1 to TRBJ2-1; no reliable D call. The length of the CDR3 is 15 residues. V was pared by 4 bases and J by 6 bases, with 17 bases between. Germline-derived CDR1 and CDR2 are SGHRS and YFSETQ. CDR3 coding DNA: TGCGCCAGCAGCCTACAAAATGATAGATTCAATGAGCAGTTCTTC. This encodes CASSLQNDRFNEQFF.

The CDR3 spells CASNWDGRFDNEQFF. CDR3 DNA: TGCGCCAGCAATTGGGACGGGAGGTTTGACAATGAGCAGTTCTTC. The chain has TRBV5-1 and TRBJ2-1; TRBD2 agrees at 7 bases. This CDR3 contains 15 residues. The germline V gene encodes CDR1 SGHRS and CDR2 YFSETQ. Trimming at V came to 6 bases and at J to 5 bases, leaving 11 bases not matched to a gene.

This clonotype has more than one count but fewer than ten. The rearrangement links TRBV27 to TRBJ1-6, with no clear D. CDR1 MNHEY and CDR2 SMNVEV come from the germline V gene (reference sequence). This CDR3 spans 14 amino acids. Trimming took off 5 bases at V and 8 bases at J, with 13 bases between the two ends. CDR3 bases: TGTGCCAGCAGTATAAGGGAAAGGGATTCACCCCTCCACTTT. Its protein is CASSIRERDSPLHF.

There are a few counts of this clonotype. This rearrangement joins TRBV7-2 to TRBJ2-1; weak D call: TRBD1 (5 bases). The CDR3 totals 14 residues. The germline CDR1 and CDR2 sequences are SGHTA and FQGNSA. The V and J ends lost 6 bases and 0 bases respectively, with 9 bases between them. Here the CDR3 reads CASRGPSSYNEQFF. CDR3 coding DNA: TGTGCCAGCAGGGGGCCCAGCTCCTACAATGAGCAGTTCTTC.

This clonotype was counted a few times. The genes are TRBV4-1 and TRBJ2-7, with TRBD1 matching 7 bases. The CDR3 is 17 amino acids. Trimming at V came to 0 bases and at J to 3 bases, leaving 11 bases not matched to a gene. The V gene's germline CDR1 is MGHRA and CDR2 YSYEKL. The CDR3 DNA reads TGCGCCAGCAGCCAAGAAATCAACAGGGGATCAGTCTACGAGCAGTACTTC. Translated, it gives CASSQEINRGSVYEQYF.

This clonotype has just a few counts. V gene TRBV20-1 combines with J gene TRBJ2-7; 7 bases are a match to TRBD1. CDR1 DFQATT and CDR2 SNEGSKA come from the germline V gene (reference sequence). With 0 bases clipped from V and 0 bases from J, the junction kept 5 bases outside the gene matches. The CDR3 totals 15 residues. CDR3 protein: CSARDLQGSSYEQYF. CDR3 in DNA: TGCAGTGCTAGAGACCTACAGGGGAGCTCCTACGAGCAGTACTTC.

This rearrangement joins TRBV27 to TRBJ1-6, with D unresolved. The germline CDR1 and CDR2 sequences are MNHEY and SMNVEV (reference sequence). Trimming removed 4 bases from V and 5 bases from J, with 15 bases in between. The CDR3 runs 16 residues. The CDR3 DNA reads TGTGCCAGCAGTTCGTCACTCTATACTAATAATTCACCCCTCCACTTT. This gives the protein CASSSSLYTNNSPLHF.

The rearrangement uses TRBV10-3 and TRBJ1-5, with 7 bases matching TRBD1. The CDR3 is made up of 18 amino acids. Germline assignment: CDR1 ENHRY and CDR2 SYGVKD. V lost 0 bases to trimming and J lost 3 bases; unmatched junction nucleotides: 11. CDR3 coding DNA: TGTGCCATCAGTGAGTCACCCAATAGACAGGGCTTCAATCAGCCCCAGCATTTT. Translating it yields CAISESPNRQGFNQPQHF.

This clonotype turned up a few times. This chain uses TRBV5-1 with TRBJ2-3; possibly TRBD1 for D (5 bases). V was pared by 9 bases and J by 6 bases, with 17 bases between. Germline loops: CDR1 SGHRS, CDR2 YFSETQ. There are 13 residues in the CDR3. The CDR3 DNA reads TGCGCCACCCAAGAGGTGGGGCAGGATACGCAGTATTTT. Translated: CATQEVGQDTQYF.

The chain carries TRBV7-8 and TRBJ2-1, with TRBD1 identical over 7 bases. J gave up 10 bases and V 5 bases, and 5 bases lay outside the gene matches. This CDR3 contains 12 residues. The germline V gene has CDR1 SGHVS and CDR2 FQNEAQ. CDR3 in DNA: TGTGCCAGCAGCCGCGACAGGGCCGAGCAGTTCTTC. Its translation is CASSRDRAEQFF.

In this sample, this clonotype turned up many times. The chain combines TRBV5-1 with TRBJ2-3; D is possibly TRBD2 (6 bases). Deletions cut 3 bases from V and 8 bases from J, with 13 bases between. CDR3 size: 13 residues. Germline V gene lookup returns CDR1 SGHRS and CDR2 YFSETQ. The CDR3 DNA reads as TGCGCCAGCAGCTCCGGGGGAGAGGGTACGCAGTATTTT. Translated, it gives CASSSGGEGTQYF.

The sample holds a few counts of this clonotype. This chain links TRBV28 with TRBJ1-2; a possible D gene is TRBD1 (5 bases). Germline CDR1 reads MDHEN; CDR2 reads SYDVKM. Trimming left V 3 bases short and J 1 base short, with 6 bases between. The CDR3 consists of 13 residues. The CDR3 region is CASSFDSNYGYTF. CDR3 nucleotide sequence: TGTGCCAGCAGTTTCGACAGTAACTATGGCTACACCTTC.

The chain combines TRBV20-1 with TRBJ1-5; D gene unclear. The germline gives CDR1 DFQATT, CDR2 SNEGSKA (reference sequence). This CDR3 region has 12 residues. The V end lost 2 bases, the J end lost 7 bases, and 9 bases lay between the germline ends. CDR3 protein: CSARRANQPQHF. In DNA, the CDR3 is TGCAGTGCTAGACGGGCCAACCAGCCCCAGCATTTT.

This clonotype was detected only a few times. V is TRBV12-3 or TRBV12-4 and J is TRBJ2-4; no firm D call. Trimming took off 3 bases at V and 7 bases at J, with 10 bases between the two ends. The CDR3 sequence is 13 residues long. The CDR3 loop reads CASSFQDPNIQYF. The CDR3 bases are TGTGCCAGCAGTTTTCAGGACCCCAACATTCAGTACTTC.

This chain joins TRBV7-3 and TRBJ2-3; 13 nucleotides match TRBD2. The CDR3 length is 17 residues. V was clipped by 10 bases and J by 4 bases; unmatched bases: 14. Germline V gene sequence: CDR1 SGHTA, CDR2 FQGTGA. CDR3 coding DNA: TGTGCCACCACGAGGGGGACTAGCGGGGTTTATGCAGATACGCAGTATTTT. This sequence encodes CATTRGTSGVYADTQYF.

The chain joins TRBV10-3 to TRBJ2-7; TRBD2 matches at 12 bases. The junction had 1 base not matched to a gene; V was cut back by 4 bases and J by 3 bases. This CDR3 region has 14 residues. Germline V gene data show CDR1 as ENHRY and CDR2 as SYGVKD. CDR3 bases: TGTGCCATCAGTGGGACTAGCGGGGACTACGAGCAGTACTTC. Translated, it gives CAISGTSGDYEQYF.

This sequence joins TRBV20-1 and TRBJ1-1, with 10 bases that match TRBD1. The germline V gene has CDR1 DFQATT and CDR2 SNEGSKA (reference sequence). The CDR3 has 13 residues. V gave up 5 bases and J gave up 4 bases; unmatched junction bases: 4. CDR3 amino acids: CSASGTGATEAFF. The CDR3 DNA reads as TGCAGTGCTTCCGGGACAGGGGCCACTGAAGCTTTCTTT.

This clonotype was observed a few times. The V call is TRBV6-4, the J call TRBJ1-1; 7 nucleotides line up with TRBD1. V lost 6 bases to trimming and J lost 4 bases; unmatched junction nucleotides: 5. The CDR3 runs 13 residues. CDR1 is MRHNA and CDR2 is SNTAGT in the germline V gene. In DNA form, the CDR3 reads TGTGCCAGCAGGCCGACAGGGACCACTGAAGCTTTCTTT. It is translated as CASRPTGTTEAFF.

There are a few counts of this clonotype. This sequence joins TRBV7-2 and TRBJ1-1; D is ambiguous. V dropped 0 bases and J dropped 3 bases, with 8 bases sitting between them. Germline V gene data show CDR1 as SGHTA and CDR2 as FQGNSA. This CDR3 is built from 14 residues. For the CDR3, the DNA is TGTGCCAGCAGCTTAGCCAGGACCTACACTGAAGCTTTCTTT. This encodes CASSLARTYTEAFF.

This clonotype was detected only a few times. The chain joins TRBV15 to TRBJ1-3; no clear D. The CDR3 has 16 amino acids. Germline values: CDR1 LNHNV, CDR2 YYDKDF (reference sequence). Trimming took off 0 bases at V and 0 bases at J, with 9 bases between the two ends. The CDR3 coding sequence is TGTGCCACCAGCAGAGATTACTCGAGCTCTGGAAACACCATATATTTT. This codes for CATSRDYSSSGNTIYF.

This clonotype was seen a handful of times. The chain combines TRBV29-1 with TRBJ2-3, with D perhaps TRBD2 (5 bases). V dropped 3 bases and J dropped 3 bases, with 7 bases sitting between them. CDR3 length: 12 residues. The V gene's germline CDR1 is SQVTM and CDR2 ANQGSEA. The CDR3 sequence is CSVDGNTDTQYF. CDR3 in DNA: TGCAGCGTTGACGGGAATACAGATACGCAGTATTTT.

Only a few counts were recorded for this clonotype. V and J are TRBV19 and TRBJ1-4; 8 nucleotides agree with TRBD1. This CDR3 comprises 13 residues. Germline trimming cut 8 bases from V and 7 bases from J; bases unmatched to any gene: 6. In germline, CDR1 is LNHDA, CDR2 SQIVND (reference sequence). The chain's CDR3 is CASAGGGVEKLFF. CDR3 sequence (DNA): TGTGCCAGTGCAGGGGGCGGCGTTGAAAAACTGTTTTTT.

This rearrangement joins TRBV5-5 to TRBJ1-4; D is unclear. The V gene's germline CDR1 is SGHKS and CDR2 YYEKEE (reference sequence). This CDR3 comprises 15 residues. With 4 bases removed from V and 4 bases from J, the gap between germline ends came to 14 bases. The CDR3 region is CASSTAGNHNEKLFF. Written as DNA, the CDR3 is TGTGCCAGCAGCACCGCCGGGAACCATAATGAAAAACTGTTTTTT.